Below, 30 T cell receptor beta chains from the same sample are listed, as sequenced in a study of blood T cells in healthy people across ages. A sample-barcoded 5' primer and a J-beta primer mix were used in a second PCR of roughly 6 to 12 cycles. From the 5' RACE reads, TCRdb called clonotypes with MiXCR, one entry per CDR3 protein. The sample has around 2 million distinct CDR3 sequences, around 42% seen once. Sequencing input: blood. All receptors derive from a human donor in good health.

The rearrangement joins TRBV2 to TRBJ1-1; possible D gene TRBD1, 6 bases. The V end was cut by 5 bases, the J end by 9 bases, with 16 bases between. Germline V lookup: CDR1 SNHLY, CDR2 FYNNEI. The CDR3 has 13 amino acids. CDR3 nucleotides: TGTGCCAGCAGTCCTGAAATGGGGGGGCAAGCTTTCTTT. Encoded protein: CASSPEMGGQAFF.

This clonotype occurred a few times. CDR3 residues: CASSPPGGYQPQHF. The CDR3 DNA reads as TGTGCCAGCAGCCCGCCTGGGGGTTATCAGCCCCAGCATTTT. The rearrangement links TRBV6-6 to TRBJ1-5; tentatively, D is TRBD1 (5 bases). V was clipped by 6 bases and J by 5 bases, with 14 bases between them. This CDR3 contains 14 residues. CDR1 and CDR2 (germline): MNHNY, SVGAGI (reference sequence).

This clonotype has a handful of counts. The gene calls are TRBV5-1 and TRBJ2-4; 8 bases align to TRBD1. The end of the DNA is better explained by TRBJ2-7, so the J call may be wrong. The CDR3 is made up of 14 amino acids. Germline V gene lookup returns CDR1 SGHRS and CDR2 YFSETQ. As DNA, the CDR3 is TGCGCCAGCCGAAAGGGACAGGACGAGGACGAGCAGTACTTC. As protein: CASRKGQDEDEQYF.

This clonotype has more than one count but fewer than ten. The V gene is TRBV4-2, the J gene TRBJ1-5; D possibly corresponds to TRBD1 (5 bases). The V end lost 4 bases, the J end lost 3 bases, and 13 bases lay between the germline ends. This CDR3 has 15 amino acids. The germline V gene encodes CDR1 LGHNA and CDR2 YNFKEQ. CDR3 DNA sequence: TGTGCCAGCAGCCCCCGAGTGGGACCCAATCAGCCCCAGCATTTT. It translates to CASSPRVGPNQPQHF.

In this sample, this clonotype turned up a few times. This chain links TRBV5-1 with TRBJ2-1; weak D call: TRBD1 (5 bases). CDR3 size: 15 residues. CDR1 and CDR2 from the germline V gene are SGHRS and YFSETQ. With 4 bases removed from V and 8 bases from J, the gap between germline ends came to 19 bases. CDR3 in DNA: TGCGCCAGCAGCGCCGTTTTGGGGCCTGGCGATGAGCAGTTCTTC. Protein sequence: CASSAVLGPGDEQFF.

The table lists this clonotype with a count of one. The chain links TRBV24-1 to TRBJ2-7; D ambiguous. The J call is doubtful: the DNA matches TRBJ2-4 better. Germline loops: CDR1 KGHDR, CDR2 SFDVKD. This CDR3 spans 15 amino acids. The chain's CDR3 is CATSDRDKGIDIQYF. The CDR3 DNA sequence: TGTGCCACCAGTGATCGTGACAAGGGAATAGACATTCAGTACTTC.

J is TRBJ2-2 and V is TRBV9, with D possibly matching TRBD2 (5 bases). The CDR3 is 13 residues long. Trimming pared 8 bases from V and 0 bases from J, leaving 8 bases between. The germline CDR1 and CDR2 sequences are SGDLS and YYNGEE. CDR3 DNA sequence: TGTGCCAGTGGGGAGCCGAACACCGGGGAGCTGTTTTTT. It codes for CASGEPNTGELFF.

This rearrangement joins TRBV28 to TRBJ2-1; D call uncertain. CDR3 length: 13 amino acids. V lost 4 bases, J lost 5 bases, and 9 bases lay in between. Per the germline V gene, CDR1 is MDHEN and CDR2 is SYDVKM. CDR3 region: CASSSLRHNEQFF. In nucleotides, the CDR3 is TGTGCCAGCAGTTCCCTTCGTCACAATGAGCAGTTCTTC.

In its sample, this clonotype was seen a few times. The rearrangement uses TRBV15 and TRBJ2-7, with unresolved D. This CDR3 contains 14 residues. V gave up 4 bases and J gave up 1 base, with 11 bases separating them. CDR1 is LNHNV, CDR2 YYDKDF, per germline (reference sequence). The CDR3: CATSKVEGSYEQYF. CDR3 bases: TGTGCCACCAGCAAGGTAGAAGGGTCCTACGAGCAGTACTTC.

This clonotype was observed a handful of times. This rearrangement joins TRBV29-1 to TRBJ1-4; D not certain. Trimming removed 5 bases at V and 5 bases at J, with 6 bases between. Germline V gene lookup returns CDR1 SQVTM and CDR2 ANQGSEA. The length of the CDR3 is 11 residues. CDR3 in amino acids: CSVMGNEKLFF. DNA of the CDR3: TGCAGCGTTATGGGAAATGAAAAACTGTTTTTT.

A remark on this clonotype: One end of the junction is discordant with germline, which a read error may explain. CDR3 nucleotide sequence: TGCAGAGCTAGAGATACGACGTCTTACGAGCAGTACTTC. Amino acid sequence: CRARDTTSYEQYF. The J gene is TRBJ2-4, the V gene TRBV20-1, with no clear D. Judging by the DNA end, TRBJ2-7 fits better; the J call may be wrong. Germline lookup yields CDR1 DFQATT and CDR2 SNEGSKA (reference sequence). The CDR3 is 13 residues long.

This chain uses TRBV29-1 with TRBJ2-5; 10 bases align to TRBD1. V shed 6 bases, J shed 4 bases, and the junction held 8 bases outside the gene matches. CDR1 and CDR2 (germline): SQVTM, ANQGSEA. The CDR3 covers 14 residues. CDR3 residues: CSVEDRGSGETQYF. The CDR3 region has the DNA TGCAGCGTCGAGGACAGGGGGAGTGGAGAGACCCAGTACTTC.

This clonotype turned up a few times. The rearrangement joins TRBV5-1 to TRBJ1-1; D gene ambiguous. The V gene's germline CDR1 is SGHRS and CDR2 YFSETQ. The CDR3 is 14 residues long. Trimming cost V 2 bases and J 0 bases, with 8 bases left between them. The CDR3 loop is CASSLYRMNTEAFF. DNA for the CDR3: TGCGCCAGCAGCTTATACAGAATGAACACTGAAGCTTTCTTT.

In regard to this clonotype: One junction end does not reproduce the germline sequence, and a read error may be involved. CDR3 in amino acids: CRARDKGGGYTF. CDR3 DNA sequence: TGCAGGGCTAGAGATAAGGGGGGTGGCTACACCTTC. V and J are TRBV20-1 and TRBJ1-2; D is possibly TRBD1 (6 bases). Germline V gives CDR1 DFQATT, CDR2 SNEGSKA (reference sequence). The CDR3 has 12 amino acids.

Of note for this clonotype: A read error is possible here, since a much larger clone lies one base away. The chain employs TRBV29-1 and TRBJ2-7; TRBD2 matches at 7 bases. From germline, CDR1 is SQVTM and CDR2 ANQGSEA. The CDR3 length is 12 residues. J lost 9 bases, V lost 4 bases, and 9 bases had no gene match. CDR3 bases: TGCAGCGTTGTTTCCCGGGAGGTCGCGCAGTACTTC. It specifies CSVVSREVAQYF.

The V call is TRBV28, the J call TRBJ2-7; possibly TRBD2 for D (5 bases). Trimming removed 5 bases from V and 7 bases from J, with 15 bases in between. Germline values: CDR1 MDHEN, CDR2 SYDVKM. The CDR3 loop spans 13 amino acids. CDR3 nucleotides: TGTGCCAGCAGTGAAATTATGGAGGCTGAGCAGTACTTC. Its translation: CASSEIMEAEQYF.

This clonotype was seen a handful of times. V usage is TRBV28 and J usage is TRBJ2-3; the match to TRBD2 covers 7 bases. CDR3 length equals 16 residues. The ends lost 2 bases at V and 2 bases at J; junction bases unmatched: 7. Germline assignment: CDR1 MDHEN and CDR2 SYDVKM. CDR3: CASSLEGGGITDTQYF. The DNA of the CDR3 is TGTGCCAGCAGTTTAGAGGGCGGGGGAATCACAGATACGCAGTATTTT.

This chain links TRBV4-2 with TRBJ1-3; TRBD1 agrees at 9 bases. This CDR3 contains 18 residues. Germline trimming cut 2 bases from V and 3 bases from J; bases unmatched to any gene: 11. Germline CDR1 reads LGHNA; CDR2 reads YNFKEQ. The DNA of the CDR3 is TGTGCCAGCAGCCAAACTCTTCTACAGGGGGCTAGTGGAAACACCATATATTTT. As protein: CASSQTLLQGASGNTIYF.

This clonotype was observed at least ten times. The chain's CDR3 is CASSQGTGYGYTF. In DNA, the CDR3 is TGTGCCAGCAGCCAAGGGACAGGTTATGGCTACACCTTC. The genes are TRBV4-2 and TRBJ1-2; 7 positions match TRBD1. V was clipped by 1 base and J by 5 bases; unmatched bases: 1. Germline CDR1 LGHNA, CDR2 YNFKEQ. The length of the CDR3 is 13 residues.

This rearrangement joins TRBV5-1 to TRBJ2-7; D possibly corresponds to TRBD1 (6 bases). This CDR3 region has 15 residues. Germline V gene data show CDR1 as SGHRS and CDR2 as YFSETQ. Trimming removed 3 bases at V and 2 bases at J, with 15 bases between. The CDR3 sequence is CASSSPGDTTYEQYF. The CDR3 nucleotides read TGCGCCAGCAGCTCGCCCGGGGACACCACCTACGAGCAGTACTTC.

For the CDR3, the DNA is TGTGCCAGCAGCTGGATGGGATACGAGCAGTACTTC. It encodes CASSWMGYEQYF. The J gene is TRBJ2-7, the V gene TRBV5-6, with D uncertain. From germline, CDR1 is SGHDT and CDR2 YYEEEE. Trimming stripped 3 bases from V and 4 bases from J, with 8 bases between. There are 12 residues in the CDR3.

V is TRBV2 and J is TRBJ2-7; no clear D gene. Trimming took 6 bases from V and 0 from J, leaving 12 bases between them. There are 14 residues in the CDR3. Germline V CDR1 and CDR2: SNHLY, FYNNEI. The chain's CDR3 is CASRQYWRSYEQYF. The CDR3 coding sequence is TGTGCCAGCAGGCAATACTGGCGCTCCTACGAGCAGTACTTC.

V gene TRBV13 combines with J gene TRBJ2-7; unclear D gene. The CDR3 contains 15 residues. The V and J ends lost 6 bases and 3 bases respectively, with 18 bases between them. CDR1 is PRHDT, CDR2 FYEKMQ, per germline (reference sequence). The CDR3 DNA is TGTGCCAGCAGTTCGTCCCCTGCCACCTTCTACGAGCAGTACTTC. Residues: CASSSSPATFYEQYF.

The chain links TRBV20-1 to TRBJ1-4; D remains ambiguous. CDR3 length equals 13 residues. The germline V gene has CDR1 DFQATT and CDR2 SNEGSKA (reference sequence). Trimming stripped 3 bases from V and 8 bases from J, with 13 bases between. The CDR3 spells CSASNRGAEKLFF. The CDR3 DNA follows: TGCAGTGCTAGTAATCGGGGAGCAGAAAAACTGTTTTTT.

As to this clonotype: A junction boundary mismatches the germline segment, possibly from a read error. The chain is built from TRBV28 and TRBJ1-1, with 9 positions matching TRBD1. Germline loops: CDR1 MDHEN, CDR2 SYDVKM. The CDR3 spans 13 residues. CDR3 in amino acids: CASRLQGAGEAFF. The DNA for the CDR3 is TGTGCCAGCCGTTTACAGGGGGCAGGTGAAGCTTTCTTT.

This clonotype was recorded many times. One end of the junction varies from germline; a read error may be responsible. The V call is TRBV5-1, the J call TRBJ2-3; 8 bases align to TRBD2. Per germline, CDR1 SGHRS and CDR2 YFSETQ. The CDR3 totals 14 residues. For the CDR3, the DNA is TGTGCCAGCAGCTTAGCGGGGAGCACAGATACGCAGTATTTT. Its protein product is CASSLAGSTDTQYF.

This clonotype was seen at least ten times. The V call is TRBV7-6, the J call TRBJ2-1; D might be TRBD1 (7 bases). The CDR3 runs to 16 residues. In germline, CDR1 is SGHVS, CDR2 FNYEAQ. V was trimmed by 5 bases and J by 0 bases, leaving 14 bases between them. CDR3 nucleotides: TGTGCCAGCAGCCACGGACAGGACTACTCCTACAATGAGCAGTTCTTC. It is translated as CASSHGQDYSYNEQFF.

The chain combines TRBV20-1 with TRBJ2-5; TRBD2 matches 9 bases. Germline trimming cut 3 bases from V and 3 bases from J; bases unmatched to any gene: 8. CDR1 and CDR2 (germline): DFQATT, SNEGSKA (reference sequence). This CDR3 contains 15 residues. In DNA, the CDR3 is TGCAGTGCTAGTTCGTTAGCGGGGGCTGAAGAGACCCAGTACTTC. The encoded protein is CSASSLAGAEETQYF.

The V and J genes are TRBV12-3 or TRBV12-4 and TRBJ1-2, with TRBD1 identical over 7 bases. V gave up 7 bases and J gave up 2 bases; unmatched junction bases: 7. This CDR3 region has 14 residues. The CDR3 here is CASTTTGPNYGYTF. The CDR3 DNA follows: TGTGCCAGCACCACGACAGGGCCCAACTATGGCTACACCTTC.

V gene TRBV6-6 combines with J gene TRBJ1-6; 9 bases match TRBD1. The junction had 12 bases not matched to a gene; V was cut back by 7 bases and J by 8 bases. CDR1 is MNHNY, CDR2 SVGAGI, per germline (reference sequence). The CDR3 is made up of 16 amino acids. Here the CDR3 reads CASIADYRGQDSPLHF. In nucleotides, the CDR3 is TGTGCCAGCATCGCTGATTACAGGGGGCAGGATTCACCCCTCCACTTT.